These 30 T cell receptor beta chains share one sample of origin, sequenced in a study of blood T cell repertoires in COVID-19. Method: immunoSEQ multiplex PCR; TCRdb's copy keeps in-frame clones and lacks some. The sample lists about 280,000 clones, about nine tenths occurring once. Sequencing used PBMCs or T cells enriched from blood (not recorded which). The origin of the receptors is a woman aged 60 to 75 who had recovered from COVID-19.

CDR3 in DNA: TGTGCCTGGAGTAATGACAGGTACAATGAGCAGTTCTTC. Protein: CAWSNDRYNEQFF. The gene calls are TRBV30 and TRBJ2-1, with D perhaps matching TRBD1 (6 bases). V lost 2 bases and J lost 4, with 9 bases in between. Per the germline V gene, CDR1 is GTSNPN and CDR2 is SVGIG (reference sequence). CDR3 length: 13 residues.

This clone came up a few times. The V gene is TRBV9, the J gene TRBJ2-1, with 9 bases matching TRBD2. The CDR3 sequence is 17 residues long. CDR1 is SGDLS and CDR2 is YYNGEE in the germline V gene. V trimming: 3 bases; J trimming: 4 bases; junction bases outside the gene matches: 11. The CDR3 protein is CASSGALWREGYNEQFF. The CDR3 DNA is TGTGCCAGCAGCGGGGCTTTATGGCGGGAGGGATACAATGAGCAGTTCTTC.

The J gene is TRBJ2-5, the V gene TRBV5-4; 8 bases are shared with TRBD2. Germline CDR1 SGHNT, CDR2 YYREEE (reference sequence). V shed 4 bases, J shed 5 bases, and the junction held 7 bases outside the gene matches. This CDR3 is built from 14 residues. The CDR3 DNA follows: TGTGCCAGCAGCCTACTAGCGGACGGGGAGACCCAGTACTTC. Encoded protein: CASSLLADGETQYF.

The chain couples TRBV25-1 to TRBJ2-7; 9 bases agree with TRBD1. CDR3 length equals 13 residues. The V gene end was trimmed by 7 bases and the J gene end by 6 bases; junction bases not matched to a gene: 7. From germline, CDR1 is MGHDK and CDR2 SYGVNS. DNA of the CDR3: TGTGCCAGCAAAGACAGGGGGGTAGGCGAGCAGTACTTC. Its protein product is CASKDRGVGEQYF.

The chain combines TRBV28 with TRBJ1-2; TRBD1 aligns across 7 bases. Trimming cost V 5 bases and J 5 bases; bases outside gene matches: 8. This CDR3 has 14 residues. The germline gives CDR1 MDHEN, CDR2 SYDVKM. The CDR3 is CASSPGTASYGYTF. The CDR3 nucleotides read TGTGCCAGCAGTCCCGGGACAGCTTCTTATGGCTACACCTTC.

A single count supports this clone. The CDR3 region is CASSPRTVDEKLFF. CDR3 DNA: TGTGCCAGCAGCCCAAGGACAGTAGATGAAAAACTGTTTTTT. J is TRBJ1-4 and V is TRBV7-9; a weak D match, TRBD1 (6 bases). The CDR3 runs to 14 residues. The germline V gene encodes CDR1 SEHNR and CDR2 FQNEAQ (reference sequence). The V end was cut by 5 bases, the J end by 6 bases, with 13 bases between.

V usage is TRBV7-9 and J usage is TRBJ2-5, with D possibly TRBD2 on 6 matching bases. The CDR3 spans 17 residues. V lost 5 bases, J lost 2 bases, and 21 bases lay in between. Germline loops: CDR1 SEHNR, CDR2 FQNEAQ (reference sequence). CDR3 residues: CASSDGTQGVGQETQYF. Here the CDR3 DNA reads TGTGCCAGCAGCGATGGGACTCAGGGTGTGGGACAAGAGACCCAGTACTTC.

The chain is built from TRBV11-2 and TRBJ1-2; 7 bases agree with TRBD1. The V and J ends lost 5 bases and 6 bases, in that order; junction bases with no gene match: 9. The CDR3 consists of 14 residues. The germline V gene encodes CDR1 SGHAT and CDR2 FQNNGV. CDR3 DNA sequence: TGTGCCAGCAGCCTTCCGGACAGGTTAGATGGCTACACCTTC. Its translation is CASSLPDRLDGYTF.

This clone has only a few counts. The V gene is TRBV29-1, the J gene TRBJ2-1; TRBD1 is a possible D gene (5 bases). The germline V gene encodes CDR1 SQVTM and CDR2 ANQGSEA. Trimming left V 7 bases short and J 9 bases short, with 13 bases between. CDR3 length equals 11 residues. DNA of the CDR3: TGCAGCGCTACCCCAGGGATTGAGCAGTTCTTC. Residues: CSATPGIEQFF.

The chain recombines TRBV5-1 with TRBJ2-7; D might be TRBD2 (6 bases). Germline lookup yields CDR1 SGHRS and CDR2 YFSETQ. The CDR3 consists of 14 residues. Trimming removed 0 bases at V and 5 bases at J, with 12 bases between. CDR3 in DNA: TGCGCCAGCAGCTTGGCGAGTACTAGCAACGAGCAGTACTTC. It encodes CASSLASTSNEQYF. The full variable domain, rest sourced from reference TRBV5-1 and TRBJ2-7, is KAGVTQTPRYLIKTRGQQVTLSCSPISGHRSVSWYQQTPGQGLQFLFEYFSETQRNKGNFPGRFSGRQFSNSRSEMNVSTLELGDSALYLCASSLASTSNEQYFGPGTRLTVT.

The CDR3 region is CASSQHQNTEAFF. In DNA, the CDR3 is TGCGCCAGCAGCCAACATCAGAACACTGAAGCTTTCTTT. V gene TRBV4-1 combines with J gene TRBJ1-1; no firm D call. Germline V gives CDR1 MGHRA, CDR2 YSYEKL. The ends were cut back, 2 bases at V and 1 base at J, with 5 bases in the middle. The CDR3 contains 13 residues.

This CDR3 reads CASSLGHRGRGGNEQFF. The CDR3 DNA reads as TGTGCCAGCAGCTTAGGGCATCGCGGGAGAGGTGGAAATGAGCAGTTCTTC. V and J are TRBV7-3 and TRBJ2-1, with 7 bases that match TRBD2. The CDR3 contains 17 residues. Unmatched junction bases numbered 14, after V lost 2 bases and J lost 7 bases. Per germline, CDR1 SGHTA and CDR2 FQGTGA.

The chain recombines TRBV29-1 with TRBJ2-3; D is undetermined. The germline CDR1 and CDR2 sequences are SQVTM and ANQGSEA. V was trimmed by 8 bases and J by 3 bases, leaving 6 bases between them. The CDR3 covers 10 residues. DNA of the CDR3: TGCAGCTCCATGACAGATACGCAGTATTTT. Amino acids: CSSMTDTQYF.

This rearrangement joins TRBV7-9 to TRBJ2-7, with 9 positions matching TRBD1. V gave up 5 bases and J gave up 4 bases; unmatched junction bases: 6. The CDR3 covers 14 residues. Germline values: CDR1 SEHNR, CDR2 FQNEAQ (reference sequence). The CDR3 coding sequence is TGTGCCAGCAGCCCCGCAGACAGGGGGTACGAGCAGTACTTC. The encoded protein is CASSPADRGYEQYF.

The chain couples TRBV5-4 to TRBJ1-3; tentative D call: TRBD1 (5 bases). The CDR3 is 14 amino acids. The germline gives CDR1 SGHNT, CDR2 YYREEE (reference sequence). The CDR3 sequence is CAVSWGRSGNTIYF. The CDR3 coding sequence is TGTGCAGTGTCGTGGGGGAGGTCTGGAAACACCATATATTTT.

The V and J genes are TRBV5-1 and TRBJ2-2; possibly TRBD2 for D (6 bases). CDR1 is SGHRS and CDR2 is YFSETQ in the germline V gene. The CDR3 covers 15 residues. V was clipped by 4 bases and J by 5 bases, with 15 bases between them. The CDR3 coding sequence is TGCGCCAGCAGCCCAACGGAGGGTCTAACCGGGGAGCTGTTTTTT. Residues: CASSPTEGLTGELFF.

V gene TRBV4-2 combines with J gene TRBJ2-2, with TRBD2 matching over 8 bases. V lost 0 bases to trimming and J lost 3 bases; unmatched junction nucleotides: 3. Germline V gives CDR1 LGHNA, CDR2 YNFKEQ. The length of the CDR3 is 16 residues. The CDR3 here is CASSQDRREDTGELFF. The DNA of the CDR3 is TGTGCCAGCAGCCAAGATCGGCGGGAGGACACCGGGGAGCTGTTTTTT.

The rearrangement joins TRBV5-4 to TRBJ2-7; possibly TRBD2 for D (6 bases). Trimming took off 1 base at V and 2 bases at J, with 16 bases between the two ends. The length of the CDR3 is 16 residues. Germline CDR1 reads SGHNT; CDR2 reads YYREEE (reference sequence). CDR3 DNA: TGTGCCAGCAGCTTGTCGATCGGGGGACCAACCTACGAGCAGTACTTC. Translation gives CASSLSIGGPTYEQYF.

DNA for the CDR3: TGTGCCAGCTCAACTAGGACTAGCGGGAAGTACGAGCAGTACTTC. Translated, it gives CASSTRTSGKYEQYF. This chain connects TRBV6-5 to TRBJ2-7; 12 positions agree with TRBD2. V gave up 8 bases and J gave up 4 bases; unmatched junction bases: 9. Germline V gene data show CDR1 as MNHEY and CDR2 as SVGAGI. The CDR3 contains 15 residues.

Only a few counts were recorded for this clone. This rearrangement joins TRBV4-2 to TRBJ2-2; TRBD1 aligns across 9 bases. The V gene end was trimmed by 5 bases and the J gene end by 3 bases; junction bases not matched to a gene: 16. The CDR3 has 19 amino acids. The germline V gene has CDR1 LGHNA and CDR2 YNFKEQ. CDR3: CASSNYHWGGQGDTGELFF. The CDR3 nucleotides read TGTGCCAGCAGCAATTACCACTGGGGGGGACAGGGCGACACCGGGGAGCTGTTTTTT.

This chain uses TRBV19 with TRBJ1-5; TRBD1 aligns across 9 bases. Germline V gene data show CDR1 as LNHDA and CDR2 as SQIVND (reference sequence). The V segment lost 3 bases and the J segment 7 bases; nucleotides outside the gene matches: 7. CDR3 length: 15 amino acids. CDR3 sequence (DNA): TGTGCCAGTAGTATTGGGACAGGGATAGGGCAGCCCCAGCATTTT. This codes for CASSIGTGIGQPQHF.

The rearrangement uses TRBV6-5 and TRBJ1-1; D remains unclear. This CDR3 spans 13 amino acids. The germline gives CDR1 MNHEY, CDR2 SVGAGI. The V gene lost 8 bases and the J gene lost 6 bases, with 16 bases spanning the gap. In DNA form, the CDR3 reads TGTGCCAGCCTTTCTTTGGTGGAGGCTGAAGCTTTCTTT. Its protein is CASLSLVEAEAFF.

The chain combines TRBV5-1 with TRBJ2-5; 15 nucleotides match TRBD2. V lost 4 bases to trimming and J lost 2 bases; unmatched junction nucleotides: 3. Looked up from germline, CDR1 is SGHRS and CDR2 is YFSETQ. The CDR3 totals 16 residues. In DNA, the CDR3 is TGCGCCAGCAGCGGACTAGCGGGGGGGCCTCAAGAGACCCAGTACTTC. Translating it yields CASSGLAGGPQETQYF. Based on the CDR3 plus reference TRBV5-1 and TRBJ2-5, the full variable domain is KAGVTQTPRYLIKTRGQQVTLSCSPISGHRSVSWYQQTPGQGLQFLFEYFSETQRNKGNFPGRFSGRQFSNSRSEMNVSTLELGDSALYLCASSGLAGGPQETQYFGPGTRLLVL.

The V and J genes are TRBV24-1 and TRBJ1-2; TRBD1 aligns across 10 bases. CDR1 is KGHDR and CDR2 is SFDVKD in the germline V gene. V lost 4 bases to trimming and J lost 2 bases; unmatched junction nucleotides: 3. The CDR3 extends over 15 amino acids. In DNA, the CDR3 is TGTGCCACCAGTGACCCGGGACAGGGGAACTATGGCTACACCTTC. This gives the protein CATSDPGQGNYGYTF.

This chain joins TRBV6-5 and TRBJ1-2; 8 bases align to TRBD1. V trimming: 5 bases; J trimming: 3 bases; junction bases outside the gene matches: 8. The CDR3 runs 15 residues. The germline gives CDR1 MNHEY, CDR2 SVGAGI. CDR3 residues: CASSPTGGVDYGYTF. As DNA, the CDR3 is TGTGCCAGCAGTCCTACAGGGGGAGTGGACTATGGCTACACCTTC.

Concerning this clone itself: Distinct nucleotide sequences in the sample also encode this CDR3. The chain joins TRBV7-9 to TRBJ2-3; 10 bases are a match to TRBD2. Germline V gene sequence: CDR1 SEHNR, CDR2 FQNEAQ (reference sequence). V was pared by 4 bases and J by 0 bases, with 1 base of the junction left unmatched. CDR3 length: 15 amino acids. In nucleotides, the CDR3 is TGTGCCAGCAGCTCACTAGCGGGAAGCACAGATACGCAGTATTTT. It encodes CASSSLAGSTDTQYF.

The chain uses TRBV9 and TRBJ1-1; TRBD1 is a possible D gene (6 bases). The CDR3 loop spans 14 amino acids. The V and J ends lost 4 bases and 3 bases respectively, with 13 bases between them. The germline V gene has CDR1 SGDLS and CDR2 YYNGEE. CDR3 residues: CASSSGQRDTEAFF. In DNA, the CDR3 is TGTGCCAGCAGCTCGGGACAAAGGGACACTGAAGCTTTCTTT.

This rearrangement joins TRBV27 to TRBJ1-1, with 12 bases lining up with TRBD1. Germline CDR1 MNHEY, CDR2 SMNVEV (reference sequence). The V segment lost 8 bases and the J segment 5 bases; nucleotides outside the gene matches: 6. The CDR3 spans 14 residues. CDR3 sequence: CASRDRGLRTEAFF. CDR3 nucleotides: TGTGCCAGCCGGGACAGGGGGCTACGGACTGAAGCTTTCTTT.

CDR3 nucleotides: TGTGCAAGTCGCCCCAGGGGAAACAGCTATCAGCCCCAGCATTTT. Translating it yields CASRPRGNSYQPQHF. The chain employs TRBV12-2 and TRBJ1-5; the table's D call, TRBD1, was not checked against the DNA. TRBV12-2 is marked as a pseudogene. This CDR3 is 15 amino acids long.

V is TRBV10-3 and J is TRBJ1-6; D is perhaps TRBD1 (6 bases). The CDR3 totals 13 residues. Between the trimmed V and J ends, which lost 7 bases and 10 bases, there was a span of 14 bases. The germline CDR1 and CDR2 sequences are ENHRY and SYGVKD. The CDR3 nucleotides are TGTGCCATCAATGGGGGCAGGGAATCACCCCTCCACTTT. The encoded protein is CAINGGRESPLHF.